This T cell receptor (beta chain) comes out of a study of response to subunit inactivated influenza vaccine. Study results and limitations: There was a suggestion from the authors that each seasonal influenza vaccination recruits few new T cells.

The V end was cut by 6 bases, the J end by 8 bases, with 15 bases between. The CDR3 length is 13 residues. Germline lookup yields CDR1 SGHAT and CDR2 FQNNGV. As regards this clonotype: What it binds is unknown.

A single record per CDR3 protein comes from TCRdb applying MiXCR to the RT-PCR reads. The data contain 450,000 to 550,000 distinct CDR3 sequences, roughly 27% of them singletons. The chain combines TRBV11-2 with TRBJ2-3; D is undetermined. Sequences were derived from CD4+ T cells sorted from PBMCs, sampled roughly 5 days after vaccination. The receptor's source is a man aged 50 or older who received an inactivated influenza vaccine. The CDR3: CASSPPGVVTQYF. The CDR3 nucleotides are TGTGCCAGCAGTCCCCCGGGCGTTGTTACGCAGTATTTT.